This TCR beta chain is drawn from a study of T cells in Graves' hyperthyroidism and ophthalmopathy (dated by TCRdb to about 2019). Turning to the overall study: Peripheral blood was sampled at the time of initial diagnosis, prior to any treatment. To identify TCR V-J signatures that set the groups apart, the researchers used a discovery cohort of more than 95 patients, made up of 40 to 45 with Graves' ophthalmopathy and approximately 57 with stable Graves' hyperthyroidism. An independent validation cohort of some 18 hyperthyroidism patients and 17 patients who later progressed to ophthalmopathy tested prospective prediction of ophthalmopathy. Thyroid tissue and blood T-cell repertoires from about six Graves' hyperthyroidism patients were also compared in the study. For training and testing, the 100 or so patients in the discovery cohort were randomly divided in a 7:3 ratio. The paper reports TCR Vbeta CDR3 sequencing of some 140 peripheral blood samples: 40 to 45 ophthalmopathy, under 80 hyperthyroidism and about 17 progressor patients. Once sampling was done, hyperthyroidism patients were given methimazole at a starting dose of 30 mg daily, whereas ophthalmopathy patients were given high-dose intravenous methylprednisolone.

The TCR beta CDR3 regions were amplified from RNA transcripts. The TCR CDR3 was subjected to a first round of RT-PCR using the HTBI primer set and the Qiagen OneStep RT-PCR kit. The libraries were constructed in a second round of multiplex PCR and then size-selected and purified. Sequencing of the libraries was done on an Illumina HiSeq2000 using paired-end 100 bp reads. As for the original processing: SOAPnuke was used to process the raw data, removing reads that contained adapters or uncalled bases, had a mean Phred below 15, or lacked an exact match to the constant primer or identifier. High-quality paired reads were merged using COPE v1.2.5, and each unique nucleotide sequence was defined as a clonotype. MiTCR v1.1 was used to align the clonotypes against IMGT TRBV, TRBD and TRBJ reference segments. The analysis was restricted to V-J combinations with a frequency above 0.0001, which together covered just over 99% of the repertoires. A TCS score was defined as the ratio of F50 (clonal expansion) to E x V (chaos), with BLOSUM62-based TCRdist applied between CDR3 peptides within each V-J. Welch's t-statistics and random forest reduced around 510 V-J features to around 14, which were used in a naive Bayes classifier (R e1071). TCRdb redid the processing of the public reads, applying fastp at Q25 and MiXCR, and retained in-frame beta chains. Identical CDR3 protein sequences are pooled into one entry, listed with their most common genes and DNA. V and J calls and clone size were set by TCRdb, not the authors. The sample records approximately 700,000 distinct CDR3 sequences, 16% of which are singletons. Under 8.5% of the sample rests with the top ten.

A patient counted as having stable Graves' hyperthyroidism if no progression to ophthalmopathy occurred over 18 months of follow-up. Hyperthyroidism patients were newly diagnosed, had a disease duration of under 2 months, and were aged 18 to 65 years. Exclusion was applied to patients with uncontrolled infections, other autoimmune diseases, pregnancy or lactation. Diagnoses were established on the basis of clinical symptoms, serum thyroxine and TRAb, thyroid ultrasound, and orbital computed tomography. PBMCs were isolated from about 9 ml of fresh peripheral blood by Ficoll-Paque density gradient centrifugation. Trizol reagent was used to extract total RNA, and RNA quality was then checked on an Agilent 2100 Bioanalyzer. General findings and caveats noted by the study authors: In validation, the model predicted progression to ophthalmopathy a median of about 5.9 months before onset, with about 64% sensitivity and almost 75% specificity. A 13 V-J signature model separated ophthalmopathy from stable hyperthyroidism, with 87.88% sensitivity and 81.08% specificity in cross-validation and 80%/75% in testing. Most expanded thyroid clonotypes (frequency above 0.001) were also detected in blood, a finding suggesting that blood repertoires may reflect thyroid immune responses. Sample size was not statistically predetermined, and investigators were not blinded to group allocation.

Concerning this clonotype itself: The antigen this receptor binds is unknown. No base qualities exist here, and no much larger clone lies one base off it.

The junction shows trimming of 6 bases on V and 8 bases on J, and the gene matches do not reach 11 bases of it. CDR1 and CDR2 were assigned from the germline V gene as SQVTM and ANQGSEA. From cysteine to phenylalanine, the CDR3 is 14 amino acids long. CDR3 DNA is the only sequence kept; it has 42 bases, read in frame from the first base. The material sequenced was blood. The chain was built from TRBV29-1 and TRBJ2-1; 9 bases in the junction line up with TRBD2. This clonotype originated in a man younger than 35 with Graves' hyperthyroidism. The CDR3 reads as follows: CSVDLAGGPYEQFF. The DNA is TGCAGCGTGGATTTGGCGGGAGGGCCTTATGAGCAGTTCTTC.